These 2 T cell receptor beta chains share one sample of origin, sequenced in a study of T cells in Graves' hyperthyroidism and ophthalmopathy. Amplification yielded TCR beta CDR3 regions, with RNA transcripts as the source. A set of HTBI primers served as the primers for a first-round RT-PCR of the TCR CDR3. TCRdb redid the calling of the multiplex PCR reads with MiXCR, one entry per CDR3 protein. This sample has around 620,000 distinct CDR3 sequences, with approximately 14% found just once. The sample comprised blood. The receptor set was obtained from a woman younger than 30 with Graves' ophthalmopathy.

This clonotype came up many times. The chain couples TRBV6-2 or TRBV6-3 to TRBJ2-7, with 11 bases matching TRBD1. Looked up from germline, CDR1 is MNHEY and CDR2 is SVGEGT. The V and J ends lost 0 bases and 5 bases, in that order; junction bases with no gene match: 6. The CDR3 has 16 residues. CDR3 DNA: TGTGCCAGCAGTTACTCACCTAGGGACAGGGGGAACGAGCAGTACTTC. Its translation: CASSYSPRDRGNEQYF.

This clonotype was detected many times. The V call is TRBV6-1, the J call TRBJ2-5; the match to TRBD2 covers 12 bases. The V gene's germline CDR1 is MNHNS and CDR2 SASEGT. Unmatched junction bases numbered 5, after V lost 2 bases and J lost 1 base. The CDR3 contains 17 residues. CDR3 coding DNA: TGTGCCAGCAGTGAAAGGCGGGGACTAGCGGGCCAAGAGACCCAGTACTTC. Its translation: CASSERRGLAGQETQYF.